This T cell receptor beta chain was sequenced in a study of shared clonotypes between healthy human individuals. Those who donated, Caucasian adults without exception, all lived in Nashville, Tennessee. CDR3 length equals 16 residues. V lost 1 base and J lost 2, with 14 bases in between. Looked up from germline, CDR1 is MGHRA and CDR2 is YSYEKL. Per sorted-subset replicate PCR, input was approximately 200 ng DNA, representing tens of thousands of T cell genomes. The protocol was immunoSEQ multiplex PCR, while the TCRdb copy is restricted to in-frame clones and leaves out a portion. The data show a few million clones, around 94% seen once.

What was sequenced was naive CD4+ T cells sorted from blood. Subset described: CD45RA+ positively selected. The clonotype was recovered from a man aged 18 to 30 in good health. This rearrangement joins TRBV4-1 to TRBJ1-2, with TRBD1 as a possible D gene (6 bases). The CDR3, as DNA: TGCGCCAGCAGCCAAGCGGGATCGCAGGGGAACTATGGCTACACCTTC. This codes for CASSQAGSQGNYGYTF.